The 22 T cell receptor beta chains given below trace back to one sample, sequenced in a study of OX40 agonist ivuxolimab in advanced cancers. TCRdb keeps only in-frame clones here, not all; method: immunoSEQ multiplex PCR. The data contain around 150,000 clones, under 95% of them singletons. The sequencing used CD4+ or CD8+ T cells sorted from blood, collected in a trial of the OX40 agonist ivuxolimab. The receptors here all came from an adult with an advanced solid tumor such as melanoma, head and neck, liver or kidney cancer.

The chain is built from TRBV18 and TRBJ2-3; 8 bases align to TRBD2. The CDR3 length is 15 residues. Looked up from germline, CDR1 is KGHSH and CDR2 is LQKENI. With 3 bases clipped from V and 1 base from J, the junction kept 3 bases outside the gene matches. The CDR3 sequence: CASSPRREGTDTQYF. CDR3 DNA: TGTGCCAGCTCACCGAGGCGGGAGGGCACAGATACGCAGTATTTT.

The chain is built from TRBV19 and TRBJ1-2, with TRBD1 as a possible D gene (6 bases). The CDR3 has 13 residues. V lost 6 bases and J lost 3, with 11 bases in between. Germline lookup yields CDR1 LNHDA and CDR2 SQIVND (reference sequence). As DNA, the CDR3 is TGTGCCAGTAGGGGGACACGACACTATGGCTACACCTTC. Its protein is CASRGTRHYGYTF.

V gene TRBV4-3 combines with J gene TRBJ1-6; the D is unclear. V lost 1 base, J lost 10 bases, and 14 bases lay in between. CDR3 length: 15 residues. Germline CDR1 is LGHNA and CDR2 is YSLEER. CDR3 DNA sequence: TGCGCCAGCAGCCAAGTTACCAGTATTCGATCACCCCTCCACTTT. Amino acids: CASSQVTSIRSPLHF.

The rearrangement uses TRBV9 and TRBJ2-1, with 8 nucleotides matching TRBD2. Germline V gene lookup returns CDR1 SGDLS and CDR2 YYNGEE. This CDR3 contains 15 residues. V was pared by 2 bases and J by 3 bases, with 4 bases of the junction left unmatched. The CDR3 bases are TGTGCCAGCAGCGTCGGGACTAGGAACTACAATGAGCAGTTCTTC. Residues: CASSVGTRNYNEQFF. Together with reference TRBV9 and TRBJ2-1, the CDR3 gives the full variable domain: DSGVTQTPKHLITATGQRVTLRCSPRSGDLSVYWYQQSLDQGLQFLIQYYNGEERAKGNILERFSAQQFPDLHSELNLSSLELGDSALYFCASSVGTRNYNEQFFGPGTRLTVL.

In nucleotides, the CDR3 is TGTGCCAGCAGCCACGGACAGGGGGGGGTTTCACCCCTCCACTTT. This sequence encodes CASSHGQGGVSPLHF. The chain couples TRBV7-6 to TRBJ1-6; 10 nucleotides match TRBD1. Germline loops: CDR1 SGHVS, CDR2 FNYEAQ. Germline trimming cut 5 bases from V and 9 bases from J; bases unmatched to any gene: 7. CDR3 length: 15 amino acids.

The chain joins TRBV4-3 to TRBJ1-1; 8 nucleotides align to TRBD1. Germline V gene sequence: CDR1 LGHNA, CDR2 YSLEER. The CDR3 has 15 residues. Trimming removed 0 bases from V and 5 bases from J; junction bases left unmatched: 5. In DNA form, the CDR3 reads TGCGCCAGCAGCCAAGACCAGGGGGCGCGTACTGAAGCTTTCTTT. Residues: CASSQDQGARTEAFF.

The chain joins TRBV7-2 to TRBJ1-3; D is possibly TRBD1 (5 bases). The CDR3 is 17 amino acids. The germline V gene encodes CDR1 SGHTA and CDR2 FQGNSA. V lost 3 bases and J lost 0, with 15 bases in between. The CDR3, as DNA: TGTGCCAGCAGCTTGGGGCCCTCACCCAGCTCTGGAAACACCATATATTTT. Its translation: CASSLGPSPSSGNTIYF.

CDR3 DNA sequence: TGCGCCAGCACCTCTCATGGGGGGGAAAAACTGTTTTTT. Amino acids: CASTSHGGEKLFF. The V call is TRBV5-1, the J call TRBJ1-4; D might be TRBD1 (5 bases). The CDR3 sequence is 13 residues long. V lost 6 bases and J 8 bases, leaving 14 bases between the germline ends. Germline V gives CDR1 SGHRS, CDR2 YFSETQ.

V usage is TRBV6-5 and J usage is TRBJ2-5; D unresolved. Trimming left V 6 bases short and J 5 bases short, with 4 bases between. The germline gives CDR1 MNHEY, CDR2 SVGAGI. This CDR3 contains 10 residues. The CDR3 DNA sequence: TGTGCCAGCAGAGTGGAGACCCAGTACTTC. This codes for CASRVETQYF.

The gene calls are TRBV6-5 and TRBJ1-5; no clear D. V was shortened by 0 bases and J by 2 bases, with 11 bases between the two germline ends. The CDR3 is 16 residues long. Germline V gene lookup returns CDR1 MNHEY and CDR2 SVGAGI. CDR3 loop: CASSYSSVGGNQPQHF. CDR3 coding DNA: TGTGCCAGCAGTTACTCGTCTGTAGGTGGCAATCAGCCCCAGCATTTT.

This chain joins TRBV7-9 and TRBJ1-6, with 9 bases lining up with TRBD1. V lost 1 base and J lost 11; bases outside the gene matches: 6. Germline V gives CDR1 SEHNR, CDR2 FQNEAQ (reference sequence). CDR3 length equals 15 residues. CDR3 coding DNA: TGTGCCAGCAGCTTAGGACTCCGGGACAGGGCACCCCTCCACTTT. Residues: CASSLGLRDRAPLHF.

The chain links TRBV18 to TRBJ2-1; 9 bases line up with TRBD1. The V and J ends lost 0 bases and 7 bases, in that order; junction bases with no gene match: 4. The CDR3 extends over 15 amino acids. Looked up from germline, CDR1 is KGHSH and CDR2 is LQKENI. CDR3 region: CASSPPTGGWNEQFF. In DNA form, the CDR3 reads TGTGCCAGCTCACCACCGACAGGGGGTTGGAATGAGCAGTTCTTC.

This rearrangement joins TRBV10-2 to TRBJ2-5; maybe TRBD2 (6 bases). V was cut by 2 bases and J by 12 bases, with 16 bases left in between. Germline-derived CDR1 and CDR2 are WSHSY and SAAADI. The CDR3 spans 13 residues. In nucleotides, the CDR3 is TGCGCCAGCAGTGAGACCCGGGACTCCCCTGAGTACTTC. Amino acid sequence: CASSETRDSPEYF.

J is TRBJ2-5 and V is TRBV7-9, with D unresolved. This CDR3 region has 13 residues. Trimming took off 4 bases at V and 7 bases at J, with 13 bases between the two ends. Germline CDR1 and CDR2: SEHNR and FQNEAQ (reference sequence). The CDR3, as DNA: TGTGCCAGCAGCTATACCACCTTGGGGACCCAGTACTTC. Protein product: CASSYTTLGTQYF.

The chain recombines TRBV25-1 with TRBJ2-3; TRBD1 is a possible D gene (6 bases). V dropped 5 bases and J dropped 1 base, with 13 bases sitting between them. The CDR3 length is 15 residues. Per the germline V gene, CDR1 is MGHDK and CDR2 is SYGVNS. CDR3 in DNA: TGTGCCAGCAGTCTTACAGGGAAGGGCACAGATACGCAGTATTTT. Amino acid sequence: CASSLTGKGTDTQYF.

The chain combines TRBV29-1 with TRBJ2-3; possible D gene TRBD2, 6 bases. Germline-derived CDR1 and CDR2 are SQVTM and ANQGSEA. The CDR3 runs to 11 residues. V was pared by 7 bases and J by 6 bases, with 11 bases between. CDR3 amino acids: CSGGEKDTQYF. CDR3 nucleotides: TGCAGCGGGGGGGAGAAGGATACGCAGTATTTT.

The V gene is TRBV29-1, the J gene TRBJ1-2; 9 nucleotides align to TRBD1. The germline V gene has CDR1 SQVTM and CDR2 ANQGSEA. The trim removed 2 bases at V and 6 bases at J, leaving 7 bases unmatched. The CDR3 consists of 14 residues. Written as DNA, the CDR3 is TGCAGCGTTGAATGGGGACAGGGAATCAATGGCTACACCTTC. It translates to CSVEWGQGINGYTF.

The chain has TRBV7-8 and TRBJ2-2; 11 positions agree with TRBD1. Germline assignment: CDR1 SGHVS and CDR2 FQNEAQ. J gave up 7 bases and V 5 bases, and 9 bases lay outside the gene matches. This CDR3 spans 16 amino acids. The CDR3 coding sequence is TGTGCCAGCAGCCCCCAGGGACAGGGGGAAGTCGGGGAGCTGTTTTTT. Its protein product is CASSPQGQGEVGELFF.

The CDR3 reads CASSFSWTSGRNTGELFF. In nucleotides, the CDR3 is TGTGCCAGCAGCTTCTCCTGGACTAGCGGGAGGAACACCGGGGAGCTGTTTTTT. The chain links TRBV7-3 to TRBJ2-2, with 13 bases fitting TRBD2. From germline, CDR1 is SGHTA and CDR2 FQGTGA. The CDR3 has 18 amino acids. The J segment lost 1 base and the V segment lost 3 bases, leaving 5 bases of the junction unmatched.

The rearrangement uses TRBV7-9 and TRBJ2-7, with D tentatively TRBD2 (6 bases). The V end was cut by 4 bases, the J end by 0 bases, with 16 bases between. The CDR3 is 16 residues long. CDR1 and CDR2 (germline): SEHNR, FQNEAQ (reference sequence). Here the CDR3 reads CASSWNRDWSSYEQYF. In DNA, the CDR3 is TGTGCCAGCAGCTGGAACCGGGACTGGAGCTCCTACGAGCAGTACTTC.

The chain combines TRBV28 with TRBJ1-1; D might be TRBD1 (5 bases). The CDR3 runs to 15 residues. The germline CDR1 and CDR2 sequences are MDHEN and SYDVKM. Trimming removed 6 bases from V and 0 bases from J, with 14 bases in between. As DNA, the CDR3 is TGTGCCAGCAGCTTGGGGGGTCCCATGAACACTGAAGCTTTCTTT. It codes for CASSLGGPMNTEAFF.

The chain uses TRBV19 and TRBJ1-5; TRBD1 matches at 10 bases. Germline CDR1 and CDR2: LNHDA and SQIVND (reference sequence). This CDR3 has 18 amino acids. Losses at the gene ends were 3 bases for V and 5 bases for J; bases not matched to a gene: 13. The CDR3 nucleotides read TGTGCCAGTAGTATTATAGGACAGGGGGTAGGACCAGATCAGCCCCAGCATTTT. As protein: CASSIIGQGVGPDQPQHF.